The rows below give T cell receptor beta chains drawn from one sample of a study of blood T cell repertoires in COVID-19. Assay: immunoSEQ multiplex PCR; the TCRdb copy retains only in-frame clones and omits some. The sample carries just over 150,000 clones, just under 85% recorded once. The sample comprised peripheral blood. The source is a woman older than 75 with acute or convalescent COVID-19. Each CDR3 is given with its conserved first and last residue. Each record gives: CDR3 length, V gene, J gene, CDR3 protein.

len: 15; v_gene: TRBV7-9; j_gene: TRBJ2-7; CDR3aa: CASSASGRERREQYF
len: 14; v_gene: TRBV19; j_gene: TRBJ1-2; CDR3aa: CASSIAGTAYGYTF
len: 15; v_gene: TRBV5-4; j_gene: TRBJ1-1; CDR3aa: CASSLPQGPDTEAFF
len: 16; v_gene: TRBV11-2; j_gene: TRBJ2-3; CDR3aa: CASSLGPSVGTDTQYF
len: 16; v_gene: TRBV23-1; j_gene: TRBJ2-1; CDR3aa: CASSQRTSGAYNEQFF
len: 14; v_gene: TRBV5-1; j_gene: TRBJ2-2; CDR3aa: CASSVGHKTGELFF
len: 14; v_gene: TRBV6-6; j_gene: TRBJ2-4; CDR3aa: CASSQTASSGIQYF
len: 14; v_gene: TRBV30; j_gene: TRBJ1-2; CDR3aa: CAWTDMGSNYGYTF
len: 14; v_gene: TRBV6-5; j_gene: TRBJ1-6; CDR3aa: CASSRGQHNSPLHF
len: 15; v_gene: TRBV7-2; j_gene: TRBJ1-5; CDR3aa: CASSLVGGGNQPQHF
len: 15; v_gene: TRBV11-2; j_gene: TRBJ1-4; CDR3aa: CASSFQSATNEKLFF
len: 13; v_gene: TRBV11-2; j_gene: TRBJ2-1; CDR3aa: CASRLDKYNEQFF
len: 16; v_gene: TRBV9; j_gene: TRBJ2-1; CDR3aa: CASSPTGTSGTNEQFF
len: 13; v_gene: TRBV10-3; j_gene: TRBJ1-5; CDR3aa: CASRRGDDQPQHF
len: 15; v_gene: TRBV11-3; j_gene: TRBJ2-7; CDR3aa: CASSLGAGANYEQYF
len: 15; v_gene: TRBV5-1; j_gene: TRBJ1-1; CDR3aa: CASSLVYSENTEAFF
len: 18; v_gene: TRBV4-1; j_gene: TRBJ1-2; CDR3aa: CASSQVLRSGPANYGYTF
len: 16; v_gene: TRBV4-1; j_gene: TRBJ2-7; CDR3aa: CASSQDELAEHYEQYF
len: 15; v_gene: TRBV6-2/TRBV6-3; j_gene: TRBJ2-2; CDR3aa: CASSFYGTNTGELFF
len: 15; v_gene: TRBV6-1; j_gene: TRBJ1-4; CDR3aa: CASSEVIVGAEKLFF
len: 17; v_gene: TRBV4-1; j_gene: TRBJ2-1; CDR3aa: CASSHRLLDIATNEQFF
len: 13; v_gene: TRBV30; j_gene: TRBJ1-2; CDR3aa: CAWSVGGSYGYTF
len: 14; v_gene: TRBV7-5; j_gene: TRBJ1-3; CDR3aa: CVRSTRTSGNTIYF
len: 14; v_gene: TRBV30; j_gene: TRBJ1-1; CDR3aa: CAWSVGGVLTEAFF
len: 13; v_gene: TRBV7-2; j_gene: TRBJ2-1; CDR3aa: CASSLDSRNEQFF
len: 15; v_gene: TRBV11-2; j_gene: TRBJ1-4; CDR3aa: CASSLGWGLDEKLFF